A selection of T cell receptor beta chains follows, all from one sample in a study of blood T cells in healthy people across ages. A single record per CDR3 protein comes from TCRdb applying MiXCR to the 5' RACE reads. There are roughly 1 million distinct CDR3 sequences in the sample; about 25% occur only once, and less than 0.85% lies in the top ten. This sample also belongs to another study, concerning T cells of mothers and their children.

The sequencing sample was made of blood. These receptors came from a girl aged 2 to 10 in good health. Both conserved end residues are part of each CDR3. Each record gives: D gene, clone size, J gene, V gene, CDR3 protein, CDR3 DNA. D genes are given only for firm matches. Some rows have no size entry. The others give once, few or many, or a class for an expanded clone.

D gene: NA; clone size: few; J gene: TRBJ2-7; V gene: TRBV6-5; CDR3 protein: CASSSLPTYEQYF; CDR3 DNA: TGTGCCAGCAGTTCGCTCCCCACCTACGAGCAGTACTTC
D gene: NA; clone size: few; J gene: TRBJ2-2; V gene: TRBV29-1; CDR3 protein: CSAYPIGGTGELFF; CDR3 DNA: TGCAGCGCCTACCCGATTGGAGGCACCGGGGAGCTGTTTTTT
D gene: TRBD1; clone size: NA; J gene: TRBJ2-3; V gene: TRBV24-1; CDR3 protein: CATSGWGQTNF; CDR3 DNA: TGTGCCACCAGTGGTTGGGGACAGACCAATTTT
D gene: TRBD1; clone size: NA; J gene: TRBJ2-1; V gene: TRBV11-3; CDR3 protein: CASTGDRTYNEQFF; CDR3 DNA: TGTGCCAGCACCGGGGACAGAACATACAATGAGCAGTTCTTC
D gene: TRBD2; clone size: few; J gene: TRBJ2-5; V gene: TRBV10-3; CDR3 protein: CAISEREAQETQYF; CDR3 DNA: TGTGCCATCAGTGAGCGGGAGGCTCAAGAGACCCAGTACTTC
D gene: NA; clone size: NA; J gene: TRBJ2-1; V gene: TRBV6-5; CDR3 protein: CASTEGYPGSGEQFF; CDR3 DNA: TGTGCCAGCACCGAGGGGTACCCCGGGTCGGGTGAGCAGTTCTTC
D gene: NA; clone size: few; J gene: TRBJ1-4; V gene: TRBV12-3/TRBV12-4; CDR3 protein: CASRQGSTNEKLFF; CDR3 DNA: TGTGCCAGCAGACAGGGATCAACTAATGAAAAACTGTTTTTT
D gene: TRBD2; clone size: few; J gene: TRBJ2-7; V gene: TRBV4-1; CDR3 protein: CASSQGGLDHHEQYF; CDR3 DNA: TGCGCCAGCAGCCAAGGGGGACTAGATCACCACGAGCAGTACTTC
D gene: NA; clone size: few; J gene: TRBJ2-5; V gene: TRBV7-3; CDR3 protein: CASSPPGHETQYF; CDR3 DNA: TGTGCCAGCAGCCCCCCAGGACACGAGACCCAGTACTTC
D gene: NA; clone size: many; J gene: TRBJ2-1; V gene: TRBV4-2; CDR3 protein: CASSQVAGEQFF; CDR3 DNA: TGTGCCAGCAGCCAAGTTGCGGGAGAGCAGTTCTTC
D gene: NA; clone size: few; J gene: TRBJ2-1; V gene: TRBV12-3/TRBV12-4; CDR3 protein: CASSLESEKGYNEQFF; CDR3 DNA: TGTGCCAGCAGTTTAGAGTCGGAAAAAGGGTACAATGAGCAGTTCTTC
D gene: TRBD1; clone size: NA; J gene: TRBJ1-5; V gene: TRBV4-1; CDR3 protein: CASSDREFQPQHF; CDR3 DNA: TGCGCCAGCTCCGACAGGGAGTTTCAGCCCCAGCATTTT
D gene: NA; clone size: few; J gene: TRBJ2-3; V gene: TRBV24-1; CDR3 protein: CATSDSPRTDTQYF; CDR3 DNA: TGTGCCACCAGTGATTCGCCTCGCACAGATACGCAGTATTTT
D gene: NA; clone size: few; J gene: TRBJ2-7; V gene: TRBV20-1; CDR3 protein: CSARDGRSGLSSYEQYF; CDR3 DNA: TGCAGTGCTAGAGATGGCCGATCAGGCCTTAGCTCCTACGAGCAGTACTTC
D gene: NA; clone size: NA; J gene: TRBJ2-3; V gene: TRBV11-2; CDR3 protein: CASSLQQASQDTQYF; CDR3 DNA: TGTGCCAGCAGCTTACAACAGGCGTCCCAGGATACGCAGTATTTT
D gene: NA; clone size: few; J gene: TRBJ2-7; V gene: TRBV12-3/TRBV12-4; CDR3 protein: CASSSVLRPGEGEQYF; CDR3 DNA: TGTGCCAGCAGTTCCGTTTTGAGGCCGGGTGAGGGGGAGCAGTACTTC
D gene: TRBD1; clone size: few; J gene: TRBJ2-5; V gene: TRBV5-1; CDR3 protein: CASRERTGIAETQYF; CDR3 DNA: TGCGCCAGCAGGGAAAGGACAGGGATCGCGGAGACCCAGTACTTC
D gene: TRBD2; clone size: few; J gene: TRBJ2-5; V gene: TRBV29-1; CDR3 protein: CSAGPSGRDPGGETQYF; CDR3 DNA: TGCAGCGCTGGCCCTAGCGGGCGCGACCCCGGTGGAGAGACCCAGTACTTC
D gene: NA; clone size: many; J gene: TRBJ2-7; V gene: TRBV7-9; CDR3 protein: CASSSGTAAAYEQYF; CDR3 DNA: TGTGCCAGCAGCTCCGGGACGGCCGCCGCCTACGAGCAGTACTTC
D gene: TRBD2; clone size: once; J gene: TRBJ2-5; V gene: TRBV3-1; CDR3 protein: CASSPRSGVVTQYF; CDR3 DNA: TGTGCCAGCAGCCCCCGGAGCGGGGTGGTGACCCAGTACTTC
D gene: NA; clone size: NA; J gene: TRBJ2-5; V gene: TRBV7-9; CDR3 protein: CASSTWDEETQYF; CDR3 DNA: TGTGCCAGCAGCACGTGGGACGAGGAGACCCAGTACTTC
D gene: NA; clone size: NA; J gene: TRBJ1-1; V gene: TRBV24-1; CDR3 protein: CATSVAENTEAFF; CDR3 DNA: TGTGCCACCAGTGTGGCCGAGAACACTGAAGCTTTCTTT
D gene: NA; clone size: few; J gene: TRBJ2-2; V gene: TRBV2; CDR3 protein: CASSVDLVNTGELFF; CDR3 DNA: TGTGCCAGCAGTGTGGATCTCGTGAACACCGGGGAGCTGTTTTTT
D gene: TRBD2; clone size: few; J gene: TRBJ2-5; V gene: TRBV4-2; CDR3 protein: CASSRLAGAPDKTQYF; CDR3 DNA: TGTGCCAGCAGTCGGCTAGCGGGAGCCCCGGATAAGACCCAGTACTTC
D gene: NA; clone size: few; J gene: TRBJ2-5; V gene: TRBV12-5; CDR3 protein: CASGYWVRRETQYF; CDR3 DNA: TGTGCTAGTGGTTATTGGGTTAGGAGGGAGACCCAGTACTTC
D gene: NA; clone size: few; J gene: TRBJ2-1; V gene: TRBV20-1; CDR3 protein: CSALGLFSYNEQFF; CDR3 DNA: TGCAGTGCCCTCGGGCTGTTCTCCTACAATGAGCAGTTCTTC
D gene: NA; clone size: few; J gene: TRBJ1-2; V gene: TRBV3-1; CDR3 protein: CASSQGTSDGYTF; CDR3 DNA: TGTGCCAGCAGCCAAGGGACATCTGATGGCTACACCTTC
D gene: TRBD1; clone size: NA; J gene: TRBJ2-1; V gene: TRBV10-1; CDR3 protein: CASSKQGRVGEQFF; CDR3 DNA: TGCGCCAGCAGTAAACAGGGGAGAGTGGGTGAGCAGTTCTTC
D gene: NA; clone size: few; J gene: TRBJ2-7; V gene: TRBV27; CDR3 protein: CASRRTGIYEQYF; CDR3 DNA: TGTGCCAGCAGACGCACAGGTATCTACGAGCAGTACTTC
D gene: NA; clone size: NA; J gene: TRBJ2-4; V gene: TRBV2; CDR3 protein: CASSVPGVYIQYF; CDR3 DNA: TGTGCCAGCAGTGTTCCGGGAGTGTACATTCAGTACTTC
D gene: TRBD1; clone size: many; J gene: TRBJ2-3; V gene: TRBV12-3/TRBV12-4; CDR3 protein: CASSLRGRDTQYF; CDR3 DNA: TGTGCCAGCAGTTTAAGGGGGCGAGATACGCAGTATTTT
D gene: TRBD1; clone size: NA; J gene: TRBJ2-7; V gene: TRBV20-1; CDR3 protein: CSVAPGQNPYEQYF; CDR3 DNA: TGCAGTGTGGCCCCGGGACAGAACCCCTACGAGCAGTACTTC
D gene: NA; clone size: NA; J gene: TRBJ1-6; V gene: TRBV5-1; CDR3 protein: CASSLGDGAISKASSPLHF; CDR3 DNA: TGCGCCAGCAGCTTAGGCGACGGGGCTATCTCGAAGGCATCTTCACCCCTCCACTTT
D gene: NA; clone size: many; J gene: TRBJ2-3; V gene: TRBV9; CDR3 protein: CASSSPITDSFSTDTQYF; CDR3 DNA: TGTGCCAGCAGCTCCCCCATCACGGACAGTTTTAGCACAGATACGCAGTATTTT
D gene: NA; clone size: NA; J gene: TRBJ2-7; V gene: TRBV2; CDR3 protein: CASSVQGGTYEHYF; CDR3 DNA: TGTGCCAGCAGTGTGCAGGGGGGGACCTACGAGCACTACTTC
D gene: NA; clone size: NA; J gene: TRBJ2-1; V gene: TRBV7-8; CDR3 protein: CASSLLGLDFNEQSF; CDR3 DNA: TGTGCCAGCAGCCTCCTGGGACTCGACTTCAATGAGCAGTCCTTC
D gene: NA; clone size: few; J gene: TRBJ2-4; V gene: TRBV2; CDR3 protein: CASRTRTGQAKNIQYF; CDR3 DNA: TGTGCCAGCAGGACACGAACTGGACAGGCCAAAAACATTCAGTACTTC
D gene: NA; clone size: NA; J gene: TRBJ1-1; V gene: TRBV29-1; CDR3 protein: CSVAIMATEAFF; CDR3 DNA: TGCAGCGTTGCCATTATGGCCACTGAAGCTTTCTTT
D gene: NA; clone size: NA; J gene: TRBJ2-1; V gene: TRBV24-1; CDR3 protein: CATSDSKGPTPNYNEQFF; CDR3 DNA: TGTGCCACCAGTGATTCGAAAGGACCCACGCCAAACTACAATGAGCAGTTCTTC
D gene: TRBD1; clone size: NA; J gene: TRBJ2-5; V gene: TRBV10-3; CDR3 protein: CAISEQGNQETQYF; CDR3 DNA: TGTGCCATCAGTGAACAGGGGAACCAAGAGACCCAGTACTTC
D gene: NA; clone size: NA; J gene: TRBJ2-7; V gene: TRBV7-8; CDR3 protein: CASSTGLAGYVQYF; CDR3 DNA: TGTGCCAGCAGCACGGGACTGGCAGGATACGTGCAGTACTTC
D gene: TRBD2; clone size: many; J gene: TRBJ2-1; V gene: TRBV6-2/TRBV6-3; CDR3 protein: CASNQRGYNEQFF; CDR3 DNA: TGTGCCAGCAACCAGCGGGGGTACAATGAGCAGTTCTTC
D gene: NA; clone size: NA; J gene: TRBJ2-2; V gene: TRBV24-1; CDR3 protein: CATSGLAGPTGELFF; CDR3 DNA: TGTGCCACCAGTGGTTTAGCTGGCCCCACCGGGGAGCTGTTTTTT
D gene: TRBD2; clone size: NA; J gene: TRBJ2-1; V gene: TRBV11-1; CDR3 protein: CASSSNSGIRNEQFF; CDR3 DNA: TGTGCCAGCAGCTCCAATAGCGGGATTCGCAATGAGCAGTTCTTC
D gene: TRBD1; clone size: few; J gene: TRBJ1-1; V gene: TRBV5-1; CDR3 protein: CASTTGDQNTEAFF; CDR3 DNA: TGCGCCAGCACGACAGGGGACCAGAACACTGAAGCTTTCTTT
D gene: NA; clone size: NA; J gene: TRBJ2-1; V gene: TRBV3-1; CDR3 protein: CASSHLGDEQFF; CDR3 DNA: TGTGCCAGCAGCCATTTGGGGGATGAGCAGTTCTTC
D gene: NA; clone size: few; J gene: TRBJ2-5; V gene: TRBV6-5; CDR3 protein: CASRQSQETQYF; CDR3 DNA: TGTGCCAGCAGGCAGAGCCAAGAGACCCAGTACTTC
D gene: TRBD2; clone size: few; J gene: TRBJ2-5; V gene: TRBV20-1; CDR3 protein: CSALAGGLETQYF; CDR3 DNA: TGCAGTGCCCTAGCGGGGGGGCTAGAGACCCAGTACTTC
D gene: TRBD1; clone size: few; J gene: TRBJ1-2; V gene: TRBV20-1; CDR3 protein: CSARDFTGTGGANYGYTF; CDR3 DNA: TGCAGTGCTAGAGATTTTACTGGGACAGGGGGCGCTAACTATGGCTACACCTTC
D gene: NA; clone size: NA; J gene: TRBJ2-7; V gene: TRBV9; CDR3 protein: CARLEGMWNYEQYF; CDR3 DNA: TGTGCCAGATTAGAGGGGATGTGGAACTACGAGCAGTACTTC
D gene: NA; clone size: NA; J gene: TRBJ1-4; V gene: TRBV7-9; CDR3 protein: CASSLSQKNEKLFF; CDR3 DNA: TGTGCCAGCAGCTTATCACAGAAGAATGAAAAACTGTTTTTT
D gene: NA; clone size: NA; J gene: TRBJ2-2; V gene: TRBV12-3/TRBV12-4; CDR3 protein: CASSRPRDPAGELFF; CDR3 DNA: TGTGCCAGCAGCCGCCCCCGGGACCCTGCCGGGGAGCTGTTTTTT
D gene: NA; clone size: few; J gene: TRBJ2-1; V gene: TRBV28; CDR3 protein: CASSSLSSSYNEQFF; CDR3 DNA: TGTGCCAGCAGCTCACTCTCGAGCTCCTACAATGAGCAGTTCTTC